The source of this TCR beta chain is a study of lymphopenia after photon versus proton radiotherapy. Whole-study findings and limits: Photon-treated patients lost naive T cells and TCR diversity; proton-treated stayed stable. After lymphocyte nadir, photon-treated repertoires showed oligoclonal expansion, especially CD8+ Temra. In patients who died, overall survival fell as post-nadir TCR diversity dropped more.

Assay: immunoSEQ multiplex PCR; the TCRdb copy retains only in-frame clones and omits some. The sample holds about 40,000 clones, around 83% seen once. This clone appeared a few times. Its antigen is not known. The source material was peripheral blood, sampled from a patient treated with proton-based radiotherapy. The receptor was isolated from a woman in her 70s with pancreatic cancer. Some clones in this sample may be carry-over from other donors' samples.

The CDR3 DNA follows: TGCAGTGCGCCTCGAGCCTACGAGCAGTACTTC. Amino acid sequence: CSAPRAYEQYF. The chain recombines TRBV20-1 with TRBJ2-7; no definite D call. Per the germline V gene, CDR1 is DFQATT and CDR2 is SNEGSKA (reference sequence). The V end lost 6 bases, the J end lost 2 bases, and 8 bases lay between the germline ends. This CDR3 is built from 11 residues.